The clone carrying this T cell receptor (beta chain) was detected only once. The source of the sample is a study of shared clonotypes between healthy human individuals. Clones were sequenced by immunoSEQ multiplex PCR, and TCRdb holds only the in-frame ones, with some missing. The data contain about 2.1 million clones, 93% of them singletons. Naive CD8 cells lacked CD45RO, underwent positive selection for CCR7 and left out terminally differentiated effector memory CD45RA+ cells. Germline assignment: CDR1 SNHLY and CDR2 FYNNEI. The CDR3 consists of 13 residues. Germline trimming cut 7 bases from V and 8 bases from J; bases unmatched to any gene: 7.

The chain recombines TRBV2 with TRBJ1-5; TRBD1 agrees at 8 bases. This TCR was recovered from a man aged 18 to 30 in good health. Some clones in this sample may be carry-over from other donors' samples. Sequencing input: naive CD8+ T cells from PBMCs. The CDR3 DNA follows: TGTGCCAGCAATGGACAGGGCTTAGAGCCCCAGCATTTT. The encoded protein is CASNGQGLEPQHF.